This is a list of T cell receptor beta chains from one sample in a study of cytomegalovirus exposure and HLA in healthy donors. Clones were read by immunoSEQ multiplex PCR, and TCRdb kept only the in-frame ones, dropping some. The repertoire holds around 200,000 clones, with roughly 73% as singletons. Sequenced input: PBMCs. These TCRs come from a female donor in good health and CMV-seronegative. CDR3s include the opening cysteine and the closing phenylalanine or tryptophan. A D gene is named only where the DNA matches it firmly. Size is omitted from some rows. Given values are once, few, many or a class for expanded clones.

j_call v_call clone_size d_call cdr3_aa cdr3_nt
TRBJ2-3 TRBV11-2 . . CASSLAPTVTDTQYF TGTGCCAGCAGCTTAGCACCTACGGTCACAGATACGCAGTATTTT
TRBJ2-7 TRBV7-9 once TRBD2 CASSPKGGSGSPRGEQYF TGTGCCAGCAGCCCCAAGGGAGGTAGCGGGAGCCCCCGGGGCGAGCAGTACTTC
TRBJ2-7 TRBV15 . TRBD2 CATSQAGGLAYEQYF TGTGCCACCAGTCAAGCGGGAGGGCTAGCCTACGAGCAGTACTTC
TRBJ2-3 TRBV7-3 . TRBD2 CASSILAGLTDTQYF TGTGCCAGCAGCATACTAGCGGGACTCACAGATACGCAGTATTTT
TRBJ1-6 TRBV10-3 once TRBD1 CAIREDRDGSPLHF TGTGCCATCAGGGAGGACAGGGACGGTTCACCCCTCCACTTT
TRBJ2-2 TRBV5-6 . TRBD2 CASSPHEGLAGGELFF TGTGCCAGCAGCCCACATGAGGGACTAGCGGGGGGGGAGCTGTTTTTT
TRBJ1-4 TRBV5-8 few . CASSLATGATNEKLFF TGTGCCAGCAGCTTGGCGACAGGTGCAACTAATGAAAAACTGTTTTTT
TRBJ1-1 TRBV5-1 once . CASHTGVANTEAFF TGCGCCAGCCATACGGGGGTCGCGAACACTGAAGCTTTCTTT
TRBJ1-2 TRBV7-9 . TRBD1 CASSSTSGTANYGYTF TGTGCCAGCAGCTCAACGTCCGGGACAGCTAACTATGGCTACACCTTC
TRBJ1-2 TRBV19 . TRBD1 CASSTLSGTGNYGYTF TGTGCCAGTAGTACCCTCTCCGGGACAGGCAACTATGGCTACACCTTC
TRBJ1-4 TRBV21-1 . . CASSTANEAIVEKLFF TGTGCCAGCAGCACAGCGAACGAGGCTATTGTTGAAAAACTGTTTTTT
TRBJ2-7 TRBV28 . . CASSSGLYVTSRQQYF TGTGCCAGCAGCTCTGGACTGTACGTGACTTCACGACAGCAGTACTTC
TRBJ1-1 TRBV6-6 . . CASSYVGDEAFF TGTGCCAGCAGTTATGTCGGGGATGAAGCTTTCTTT
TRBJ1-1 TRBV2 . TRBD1 CASSTLDRDYTEAFF TGTGCCAGCAGTACTTTGGACAGGGACTACACTGAAGCTTTCTTT
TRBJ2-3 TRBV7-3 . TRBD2 CASSLVSLAGRTDTQYF TGTGCCAGCAGCTTAGTGAGTCTAGCGGGGCGCACAGATACGCAGTATTTT
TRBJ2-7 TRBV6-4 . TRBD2 CASSDPTGTSGNRVYEQYF TGTGCCAGCAGTGACCCGACCGGGACTAGCGGAAATAGGGTCTACGAGCAGTACTTC
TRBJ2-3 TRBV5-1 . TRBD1 CASSSRDRSTDTQYF TGCGCCAGCAGCTCCCGGGACAGGTCTACAGATACGCAGTATTTT
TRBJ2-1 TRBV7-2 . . CASSLTAGSYNEQFF TGTGCCAGCAGCTTAACGGCGGGGTCATACAATGAGCAGTTCTTC
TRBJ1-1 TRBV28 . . CASSWEPMNTEAFF TGTGCCAGCAGTTGGGAGCCTATGAACACTGAAGCTTTCTTT
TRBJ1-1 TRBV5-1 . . CASSSGAGRGTEAFF TGCGCCAGCAGCTCGGGGGCAGGGCGGGGGACTGAAGCTTTCTTT
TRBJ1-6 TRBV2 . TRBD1 CASSGDRGLTPLHF TGTGCCAGCAGCGGGGACAGGGGTCTAACACCCCTCCACTTT
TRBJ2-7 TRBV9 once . CASSPLGLRTYEQYF TGTGCCAGCAGCCCCCTGGGCCTCCGGACCTACGAGCAGTACTTC
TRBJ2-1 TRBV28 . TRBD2 CASSLGTSGYNEQFF TGTGCCAGCAGTCTTGGGACTAGCGGGTACAATGAGCAGTTCTTC
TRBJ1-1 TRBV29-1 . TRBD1 CSVESGQRNTEAFF TGCAGCGTTGAATCGGGACAGAGGAACACTGAAGCTTTCTTT
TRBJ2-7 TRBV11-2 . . CASSWGGPLSSYEQYF TGTGCCAGCAGCTGGGGGGGGCCCTTAAGCTCCTACGAGCAGTACTTC
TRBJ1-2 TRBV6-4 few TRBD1 CASSRSPGQGTYGYTF TGTGCCAGCAGCCGATCTCCGGGACAGGGGACCTATGGCTACACCTTC
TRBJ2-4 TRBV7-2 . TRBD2 CASSLKGRGNIQYF TGTGCCAGCAGCTTAAAGGGGAGGGGAAACATTCAGTACTTC
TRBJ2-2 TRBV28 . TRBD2 CAAVSSGRTGELFF TGTGCCGCAGTATCGAGCGGGAGGACCGGGGAGCTGTTTTTT
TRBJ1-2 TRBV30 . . CAWSVQGRVYGYTF TGTGCCTGGAGTGTACAAGGGCGGGTCTATGGCTACACCTTC
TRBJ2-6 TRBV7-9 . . CSSSLRGGSSGANVLTF TGTTCCAGCAGCTTAAGGGGGGGCAGCTCTGGGGCCAACGTCCTGACTTTC
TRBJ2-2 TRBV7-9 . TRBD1 CASTTNRGSTGELFF TGTGCCAGCACCACAAACAGGGGTTCGACCGGGGAGCTGTTTTTT
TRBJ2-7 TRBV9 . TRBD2 CASSAGTSGAEQYF TGTGCCAGCAGCGCCGGGACTAGCGGGGCCGAGCAGTACTTC
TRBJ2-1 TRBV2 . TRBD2 CASSVRAGSYNEQFF TGTGCCAGCAGTGTCAGAGCGGGGTCCTACAATGAGCAGTTCTTC